The next 30 T cell receptor beta chains were all read from a single sample in a study of PD-L1 blockade in urothelial cancer. Libraries were prepared by immunoSEQ multiplex PCR; TCRdb keeps only in-frame clonotypes and omits some of them. The table lists around 120,000 clones, over 75% of them singletons. The starting material was PBMCs, obtained around atezolizumab (anti-PD-L1) treatment. The receptors were sampled from a man aged 50-59 years with urothelial cancer.

J is TRBJ1-4 and V is TRBV15; D is uncertain. V gave up 3 bases and J gave up 0 bases, with 11 bases separating them. The V gene's germline CDR1 is LNHNV and CDR2 YYDKDF (reference sequence). This CDR3 has 16 amino acids. The CDR3: CATSSLTRATNEKLFF. The CDR3 DNA is TGTGCCACCAGCAGCTTAACGCGGGCAACTAATGAAAAACTGTTTTTT.

The rearrangement links TRBV6-5 to TRBJ1-1, with TRBD1 identical over 9 bases. The CDR3 has 15 residues. CDR1 and CDR2 from the germline V gene are MNHEY and SVGAGI. V lost 6 bases and J lost 3; bases outside the gene matches: 8. This CDR3 is CASSPRTGVDTEAFF. The CDR3 nucleotides are TGTGCCAGCAGCCCCCGGACAGGGGTAGACACTGAAGCTTTCTTT.

The CDR3 sequence is CATSPNRLEGTQYF. In DNA, the CDR3 is TGTGCCACCAGCCCTAATCGTTTGGAGGGGACCCAGTACTTC. This sequence joins TRBV15 and TRBJ2-5; TRBD2 might be the D (6 bases). Trimming took 5 bases from V and 7 from J, leaving 17 bases between them. This CDR3 has 14 residues. Germline values: CDR1 LNHNV, CDR2 YYDKDF (reference sequence).

The genes are TRBV7-2 and TRBJ2-7; 14 bases agree with TRBD2. The CDR3 totals 18 residues. After removal of 5 bases from V and 1 base from J, the junction contained 10 bases not matched to a gene. Germline V gives CDR1 SGHTA, CDR2 FQGNSA. CDR3 residues: CASSHETSGRARSYEQYF. The DNA for the CDR3 is TGTGCCAGCAGCCATGAGACTAGCGGGAGGGCTAGGTCCTACGAGCAGTACTTC.

The chain couples TRBV30 to TRBJ1-5, with 7 nucleotides matching TRBD1. Germline lookup yields CDR1 GTSNPN and CDR2 SVGIG (reference sequence). J gave up 1 base and V 1 base, and 7 bases lay outside the gene matches. The CDR3 length is 16 residues. CDR3 nucleotide sequence: TGTGCCTGGAGTGGACAGGGAATTGTAAGCAATCAGCCCCAGCATTTT. It encodes CAWSGQGIVSNQPQHF. Together with reference TRBV30 and TRBJ1-5, the CDR3 gives the full variable domain: SQTIHQWPATLVQPVGSPLSLECTVEGTSNPNLYWYRQAAGRGLQLLFYSVGIGQISSEVPQNLSASRPQDRQFILSSKKLLLSDSGFYLCAWSGQGIVSNQPQHFGDGTRLSIL.

V and J are TRBV7-9 and TRBJ2-1; 11 bases fit TRBD2. J lost 4 bases, V lost 1 base, and 9 bases had no gene match. The CDR3 totals 18 residues. The germline CDR1 and CDR2 sequences are SEHNR and FQNEAQ (reference sequence). In DNA form, the CDR3 reads TGTGCCAGCAGCTTAGGAACTAGCGGGAGTATAGGTTACAATGAGCAGTTCTTC. Amino acids: CASSLGTSGSIGYNEQFF.

The chain carries TRBV28 and TRBJ2-7, with a tentative D call TRBD1 (5 bases). This CDR3 has 14 residues. Germline V gene data show CDR1 as MDHEN and CDR2 as SYDVKM. V gave up 2 bases and J gave up 5 bases, with 13 bases separating them. CDR3 loop: CASSLESAGNEQYF. For the CDR3, the DNA is TGTGCCAGCAGTTTAGAATCCGCAGGGAACGAGCAGTACTTC.

This chain joins TRBV6-5 and TRBJ2-1; unclear D gene. V lost 6 bases and J 2 bases, leaving 14 bases between the germline ends. Germline CDR1 is MNHEY and CDR2 is SVGAGI. The CDR3 has 15 amino acids. The CDR3, as DNA: TGTGCCAGCAGCCAATGGCCTAGTGCCTACAATGAGCAGTTCTTC. It codes for CASSQWPSAYNEQFF.

The rearrangement uses TRBV5-1 and TRBJ2-7, with a tentative D call TRBD2 (6 bases). CDR3 length: 15 residues. The germline gives CDR1 SGHRS, CDR2 YFSETQ. The V end was cut by 1 base, the J end by 6 bases, with 17 bases between. The CDR3 DNA follows: TGCGCCAGCAGCTTGCGGGGGTACGAGTCTAGCGAGCAGTACTTC. As protein: CASSLRGYESSEQYF.

This clone was observed a few times. The DNA for the CDR3 is TGTGCCAGCAGCTTAGACCGAGGTTCACCCCTCCACTTT. This translates into CASSLDRGSPLHF. V and J are TRBV11-2 and TRBJ1-6; D not certain. V lost 0 bases, J lost 9 bases, and 6 bases lay in between. This CDR3 is built from 13 residues. Germline V lookup: CDR1 SGHAT, CDR2 FQNNGV.

The chain employs TRBV5-4 and TRBJ1-6; D is perhaps TRBD1 (5 bases). This CDR3 is 14 amino acids long. Between the trimmed V and J ends, which lost 7 bases and 6 bases, there was a span of 14 bases. Germline V lookup: CDR1 SGHNT, CDR2 YYREEE (reference sequence). Here the CDR3 reads CASSPREGNSPLHF. CDR3 in DNA: TGTGCCAGCTCCCCCAGGGAGGGTAATTCACCCCTCCACTTT. Together with reference TRBV5-4 and TRBJ1-6, the CDR3 gives the full variable domain: ETGVTQSPTHLIKTRGQQVTLRCSSQSGHNTVSWYQQALGQGPQFIFQYYREEENGRGNFPPRFSGLQFPNYSSELNVNALELDDSALYLCASSPREGNSPLHFGNGTRLTVT.

This sequence joins TRBV9 and TRBJ1-3, with D possibly TRBD1 on 5 matching bases. CDR1 and CDR2 (germline): SGDLS, YYNGEE. The CDR3 runs 14 residues. V lost 0 bases to trimming and J lost 7 bases, with 11 bases between them. CDR3 amino acids: CASSVGQGMNTIYF. The CDR3 DNA reads TGTGCCAGCAGCGTAGGGCAGGGCATGAACACCATATATTTT.

V usage is TRBV18 and J usage is TRBJ2-1; 13 nucleotides line up with TRBD2. V trimming: 6 bases; J trimming: 10 bases; junction bases outside the gene matches: 15. CDR3 length: 17 amino acids. Looked up from germline, CDR1 is KGHSH and CDR2 is LQKENI. The CDR3 nucleotides are TGTGCCAGCTCCCTTACTACTAGCGGGAGGGGCCTGGCGGAGCAGTTCTTC. This gives the protein CASSLTTSGRGLAEQFF.

The genes are TRBV5-1 and TRBJ2-7; perhaps TRBD1 as D (6 bases). The CDR3 spans 15 residues. Trimming removed 0 bases at V and 0 bases at J, with 10 bases between. CDR1 SGHRS and CDR2 YFSETQ come from the germline V gene. The CDR3 reads CASSLGTGISYEQYF. The CDR3 DNA sequence: TGCGCCAGCAGCTTGGGAACAGGGATCTCCTACGAGCAGTACTTC.

The gene calls are TRBV7-2 and TRBJ1-5; D call uncertain. The germline CDR1 and CDR2 sequences are SGHTA and FQGNSA. The CDR3 spans 13 residues. Deletions cut 7 bases from V and 3 bases from J, with 10 bases between. The CDR3 protein is CASTRQVNQPQHF. The CDR3 nucleotides read TGTGCCAGCACCAGGCAAGTCAATCAGCCCCAGCATTTT.

The rearrangement links TRBV5-6 to TRBJ1-6; TRBD1 matches at 12 bases. The J segment lost 5 bases and the V segment lost 0 bases, leaving 3 bases of the junction unmatched. The CDR3 extends over 17 amino acids. Germline CDR1 reads SGHDT; CDR2 reads YYEEEE. Here the CDR3 reads CASSLGGQGADNSPLHF. In nucleotides, the CDR3 is TGTGCCAGCAGCTTGGGGGGACAGGGGGCTGATAATTCACCCCTCCACTTT.

This clone came up once. This chain links TRBV11-2 with TRBJ2-5, with 11 bases aligning to TRBD1. V gave up 5 bases and J gave up 4 bases; unmatched junction bases: 6. Germline values: CDR1 SGHAT, CDR2 FQNNGV. CDR3 length equals 15 residues. For the CDR3, the DNA is TGTGCCAGCAGCCCGGGGACAGGGGGGGGAGAGACCCAGTACTTC. It yields the protein CASSPGTGGGETQYF.

The chain has TRBV7-2 and TRBJ2-1; 11 nucleotides match TRBD2. Germline loops: CDR1 SGHTA, CDR2 FQGNSA. The CDR3 totals 15 residues. With V trimmed by 6 bases and J by 6 bases, 7 bases remained unmatched. DNA for the CDR3: TGTGCCAGCAGATCCGGACTAGCGGGTACCAATGAGCAGTTCTTC. The encoded protein is CASRSGLAGTNEQFF.

The chain recombines TRBV10-3 with TRBJ1-5, with TRBD1 as a possible D gene (5 bases). V lost 6 bases and J lost 5, with 11 bases in between. The CDR3 is 13 residues long. Germline V lookup: CDR1 ENHRY, CDR2 SYGVKD. CDR3 sequence (DNA): TGTGCCATCAGAGGGGACTGGGATCAGCCCCAGCATTTT. Amino acid sequence: CAIRGDWDQPQHF.

The chain couples TRBV10-3 to TRBJ1-1; 7 nucleotides align to TRBD1. The CDR3 is 15 residues long. After removal of 4 bases from V and 1 base from J, the junction contained 6 bases not matched to a gene. The germline V gene encodes CDR1 ENHRY and CDR2 SYGVKD. This chain's CDR3 is CAISAGTEANTEAFF. The CDR3 DNA sequence: TGTGCCATCAGTGCCGGGACAGAGGCGAACACTGAAGCTTTCTTT.

The rearrangement uses TRBV27 and TRBJ2-1; perhaps TRBD2 as D (6 bases). Trimming left V 4 bases short and J 8 bases short, with 15 bases between. There are 14 residues in the CDR3. The germline V gene has CDR1 MNHEY and CDR2 SMNVEV (reference sequence). The CDR3 here is CASSYSSENHEQFF. The CDR3 DNA reads as TGTGCCAGCAGTTATTCTAGCGAGAACCATGAGCAGTTCTTC.

The V and J genes are TRBV11-3 and TRBJ2-3; maybe TRBD1 (5 bases). Germline CDR1 and CDR2: SGHNT and YENEEA. V gave up 3 bases and J gave up 7 bases, with 8 bases separating them. This CDR3 contains 12 residues. In DNA form, the CDR3 reads TGTGCCAGCAGCTTCGCAGGGAATACGCAGTATTTT. Protein: CASSFAGNTQYF.

This chain links TRBV6-5 with TRBJ2-7; the match to TRBD2 covers 8 bases. This CDR3 region has 14 residues. Germline V gene lookup returns CDR1 MNHEY and CDR2 SVGAGI. V was clipped by 5 bases and J by 1 base; unmatched bases: 4. CDR3 DNA sequence: TGTGCCAGCAGTCCCGGGACTAGGTCCTACGAGCAGTACTTC. Its translation: CASSPGTRSYEQYF.

V gene TRBV19 combines with J gene TRBJ2-3, with D hard to call. The CDR3 has 15 residues. From germline, CDR1 is LNHDA and CDR2 SQIVND (reference sequence). CDR3 sequence: CVPVQKSTDTDTQYF. CDR3 DNA: TGTGTCCCAGTACAAAAAAGCACAGACACAGATACGCAGTATTTT.

DNA for the CDR3: TGCAGTGCTCAGGGACAGCTACCCCTCCACTTT. Translating gives CSAQGQLPLHF. The genes are TRBV20-1 and TRBJ1-6, with 7 nucleotides matching TRBD1. Germline CDR1 and CDR2: DFQATT and SNEGSKA (reference sequence). The CDR3 has 11 residues. V was clipped by 5 bases and J by 12 bases; unmatched bases: 4.

CDR3: CASSTTGLNYGYTF. The CDR3 DNA is TGTGCCAGCAGTACGACAGGGTTAAACTATGGCTACACCTTC. The chain is built from TRBV27 and TRBJ1-2; 7 nucleotides line up with TRBD1. Trimming took 5 bases from V and 2 from J; bases not matched to a gene: 5. This CDR3 region has 14 residues. In germline, CDR1 is MNHEY, CDR2 SMNVEV (reference sequence).

This clone was seen only a few times. The rearrangement links TRBV9 to TRBJ2-1; 7 bases are a match to TRBD2. Looked up from germline, CDR1 is SGDLS and CDR2 is YYNGEE. The V gene end was trimmed by 2 bases and the J gene end by 15 bases; junction bases not matched to a gene: 8. The length of the CDR3 is 12 residues. This CDR3 reads CASSVSGLEVFF. The CDR3 DNA reads TGTGCCAGCAGCGTTAGCGGACTAGAGGTGTTCTTC.

This chain uses TRBV4-1 with TRBJ2-3; 13 bases fit TRBD2. The junction had 6 bases not matched to a gene; V was cut back by 2 bases and J by 1 base. This CDR3 spans 18 amino acids. The germline V gene has CDR1 MGHRA and CDR2 YSYEKL. CDR3 nucleotides: TGCGCCAGCAGCCAACAACTAGCGGGAGGGCCAGGCACAGATACGCAGTATTTT. Amino acid sequence: CASSQQLAGGPGTDTQYF.

The chain is built from TRBV27 and TRBJ2-7, with a tentative D call TRBD1 (5 bases). V gave up 8 bases and J gave up 0 bases, with 17 bases separating them. CDR3 length: 15 residues. In germline, CDR1 is MNHEY, CDR2 SMNVEV (reference sequence). The CDR3 sequence is CASGIGQESSYEQYF. For the CDR3, the DNA is TGTGCCAGCGGAATCGGACAAGAGAGCTCCTACGAGCAGTACTTC.

The table lists this clone with a count of one. The chain joins TRBV4-1 to TRBJ1-2; 7 nucleotides agree with TRBD1. Losses at the gene ends were 4 bases for V and 8 bases for J; bases not matched to a gene: 4. Germline V CDR1 and CDR2: MGHRA, YSYEKL. CDR3 length: 12 residues. CDR3 sequence (DNA): TGCGCCAGCAGCCGCTCAGGGGGGGGCTACACCTTC. Its protein is CASSRSGGGYTF.